Below, 25 T cell receptor beta chains from the same sample are listed, as sequenced in a study of T cells in Graves' hyperthyroidism and ophthalmopathy. TCR beta CDR3 regions were amplified from RNA. Carried out on the TCR CDR3, a first-round RT-PCR used the HTBI primer set. TCRdb called the multiplex PCR reads again in MiXCR, with one record for every CDR3 protein. The table lists hundreds of thousands of distinct CDR3 sequences, about 19% of them singletons, with 3.5% to 4% in the top ten. The material sequenced was blood. The receptors stem from a woman younger than 30 with Graves' hyperthyroidism.

This clonotype was counted at least ten times. The rearrangement uses TRBV5-1 and TRBJ2-2; D uncertain. CDR3 length: 16 amino acids. V was pared by 2 bases and J by 1 base, with 12 bases between. Germline CDR1 is SGHRS and CDR2 is YFSETQ. The CDR3 nucleotides are TGCGCCAGCAGCTTCTCTCCGAGACGGAACACCGGGGAGCTGTTTTTT. It encodes CASSFSPRRNTGELFF.

This clonotype has at least ten counts. J is TRBJ1-1 and V is TRBV10-3, with 7 bases fitting TRBD1. Trimming at V came to 7 bases and at J to 2 bases, leaving 7 bases not matched to a gene. The CDR3 is 14 residues long. In germline, CDR1 is ENHRY, CDR2 SYGVKD. The CDR3 loop is CAIMDGTVNTEAFF. In nucleotides, the CDR3 is TGTGCCATCATGGATGGGACAGTTAACACTGAAGCTTTCTTT.

This clonotype was counted many times. The J gene is TRBJ1-1, the V gene TRBV10-3; 9 bases fit TRBD1. The CDR3 loop spans 17 amino acids. CDR1 and CDR2 (germline): ENHRY, SYGVKD. V was clipped by 3 bases and J by 4 bases; unmatched bases: 12. The CDR3 DNA is TGTGCCATCAGTGACTCCCACAGGGGGCCAGGAGTCACTGAAGCTTTCTTT. Amino acids: CAISDSHRGPGVTEAFF.

This clonotype was recorded many times. The rearrangement links TRBV9 to TRBJ2-7, with D maybe TRBD1 (6 bases). V gave up 0 bases and J gave up 2 bases, with 9 bases separating them. Germline CDR1 and CDR2: SGDLS and YYNGEE. This CDR3 comprises 14 residues. The CDR3 nucleotides read TGTGCCAGCAGCGTAGGTGAGGGGGCCTACGAGCAGTACTTC. It yields the protein CASSVGEGAYEQYF. Drawing the rest from reference TRBV9 and TRBJ2-7, the complete variable domain is DSGVTQTPKHLITATGQRVTLRCSPRSGDLSVYWYQQSLDQGLQFLIQYYNGEERAKGNILERFSAQQFPDLHSELNLSSLELGDSALYFCASSVGEGAYEQYFGPGTRLTVT.

This clonotype was seen repeatedly, ten times or more. The chain employs TRBV7-8 and TRBJ1-2; D is unclear. CDR1 is SGHVS, CDR2 FQNEAQ, per germline. CDR3 length: 13 amino acids. V gave up 5 bases and J gave up 6 bases, with 13 bases separating them. The CDR3 nucleotides are TGTGCCAGCAGCCTCGATAGTAGGGATGGCTACACCTTC. Translating gives CASSLDSRDGYTF. Together with reference TRBV7-8 and TRBJ1-2, the CDR3 gives the full variable domain: GAGVSQSPRYKVAKRGQDVALRCDPISGHVSLFWYQQALGQGPEFLTYFQNEAQLDKSGLPSDRFFAERPEGSVSTLKIQRTQQEDSAVYLCASSLDSRDGYTFGSGTRLTVV.

This clonotype was observed a few times. J is TRBJ1-1 and V is TRBV27; D might be TRBD1 (6 bases). Trimming stripped 6 bases from V and 0 bases from J, with 11 bases between. Germline V CDR1 and CDR2: MNHEY, SMNVEV (reference sequence). The CDR3 contains 14 residues. CDR3 amino acids: CASRYTGMNTEAFF. The CDR3 DNA follows: TGTGCCAGCAGATATACAGGGATGAACACTGAAGCTTTCTTT.

J is TRBJ1-1 and V is TRBV6-1, with 8 bases identical to TRBD1. The CDR3 is made up of 16 amino acids. Germline CDR1 reads MNHNS; CDR2 reads SASEGT. The J segment lost 3 bases and the V segment lost 4 bases, leaving 10 bases of the junction unmatched. CDR3 sequence: CASSAATRGLYTEAFF. The CDR3 DNA follows: TGTGCCAGCAGTGCCGCAACCAGGGGGCTCTACACTGAAGCTTTCTTT.

In its sample, this clonotype was seen many times. The genes are TRBV28 and TRBJ1-1; D unresolved. CDR3 length equals 11 residues. Germline assignment: CDR1 MDHEN and CDR2 SYDVKM. Trimming took off 6 bases at V and 6 bases at J, with 8 bases between the two ends. The CDR3 region is CASRTTAEAFF. In nucleotides, the CDR3 is TGTGCCAGCAGAACGACGGCTGAAGCTTTCTTT.

In this sample, this clonotype turned up many times. The chain links TRBV13 to TRBJ2-2, with 7 bases fitting TRBD2. The germline V gene has CDR1 PRHDT and CDR2 FYEKMQ (reference sequence). This CDR3 is built from 16 residues. Germline trimming cut 0 bases from V and 4 bases from J; bases unmatched to any gene: 5. The CDR3 region has the DNA TGTGCCAGCAGCTTAGGGAGCGGGGATCGCACCGGGGAGCTGTTTTTT. Its translation: CASSLGSGDRTGELFF. Full variable domain (missing parts from reference TRBV13 and TRBJ2-2): AAGVIQSPRHLIKEKRETATLKCYPIPRHDTVYWYQQGPGQDPQFLISFYEKMQSDKGSIPDRFSAQQFSDYHSELNMSSLELGDSALYFCASSLGSGDRTGELFFGEGSRLTVL.

This clonotype was seen repeatedly, ten times or more. Written as DNA, the CDR3 is TGTGCCAGCAGCCATCTCCCGGCAAGGGCAGATACGCAGTATTTT. Amino acids: CASSHLPARADTQYF. The rearrangement uses TRBV16 and TRBJ2-3; D ambiguous. The V gene lost 3 bases and the J gene lost 4 bases, with 14 bases spanning the gap. The CDR3 runs 15 residues. Germline values: CDR1 KGHSY, CDR2 FQNENV.

This clonotype was picked up many times. The chain uses TRBV20-1 and TRBJ1-1, with TRBD1 matching 7 bases. CDR3 length: 14 amino acids. CDR1 and CDR2 (germline): DFQATT, SNEGSKA (reference sequence). Trimming at V came to 4 bases and at J to 1 base, leaving 6 bases not matched to a gene. CDR3 nucleotides: TGCAGTGCTACCAACAGGGGACGGAACACTGAAGCTTTCTTT. Protein product: CSATNRGRNTEAFF.

This clonotype came up many times. The chain uses TRBV6-5 and TRBJ1-2; D is ambiguous. Germline CDR1 and CDR2: MNHEY and SVGAGI. V lost 6 bases, J lost 8 bases, and 13 bases lay in between. The CDR3 has 12 amino acids. Written as DNA, the CDR3 is TGTGCCAGCAGATTCGTGAGAGGGGGCTACACCTTC. Translation gives CASRFVRGGYTF.

This clonotype has a count of ten or more. The chain has TRBV20-1 and TRBJ2-5; 12 positions agree with TRBD2. CDR1 DFQATT and CDR2 SNEGSKA come from the germline V gene (reference sequence). CDR3 length equals 16 residues. V lost 1 base and J lost 4; bases outside the gene matches: 7. CDR3 sequence: CSARATSGGRGETQYF. In DNA, the CDR3 is TGCAGTGCTAGAGCGACTAGCGGGGGAAGGGGAGAGACCCAGTACTTC.

This clonotype was recorded many times. The J gene is TRBJ2-5, the V gene TRBV5-1, with 10 bases that match TRBD1. This CDR3 spans 15 amino acids. Germline V gene lookup returns CDR1 SGHRS and CDR2 YFSETQ. The junction had 8 bases not matched to a gene; V was cut back by 4 bases and J by 5 bases. CDR3 bases: TGCGCCAGCAGCATTCGACAGGGGGCGGGGGAGACCCAGTACTTC. Its translation: CASSIRQGAGETQYF.

This chain links TRBV12-3 or TRBV12-4 with TRBJ2-7; 8 bases align to TRBD2. The CDR3 runs 14 residues. The ends lost 5 bases at V and 7 bases at J; junction bases unmatched: 10. Written as DNA, the CDR3 is TGTGCCAGCAGTCCTAACCCCCGGGGGGGGGAGCAGTACTTC. It translates to CASSPNPRGGEQYF.

Ten or more counts support this clonotype. The V and J genes are TRBV24-1 and TRBJ2-7; 10 positions agree with TRBD2. The trim removed 2 bases at V and 6 bases at J, leaving 6 bases unmatched. CDR1 is KGHDR, CDR2 SFDVKD, per germline. The CDR3 extends over 15 amino acids. The CDR3 DNA follows: TGTGCCACCAGTGATTCAAGAGCGGGGGGGCTCGAGCAGTACTTC. It translates to CATSDSRAGGLEQYF.

This clonotype was found a few times. At one end, the junction sequence differs from germline, possibly due to a read error. This rearrangement joins TRBV9 to TRBJ1-2; 7 nucleotides match TRBD1. The germline gives CDR1 SGDLS, CDR2 YYNGEE. This CDR3 comprises 13 residues. The CDR3: CAGSRQGSYGYTF. CDR3 DNA sequence: TGTGCCGGCAGTCGACAGGGCTCCTATGGCTACACCTTC. Combining the CDR3 with reference TRBV9 and TRBJ1-2 gives the whole variable domain DSGVTQTPKHLITATGQRVTLRCSPRSGDLSVYWYQQSLDQGLQFLIQYYNGEERAKGNILERFSAQQFPDLHSELNLSSLELGDSALYFCAGSRQGSYGYTFGSGTRLTVV.

The CDR3 sequence is CSARQSGDSPLHF. In DNA, the CDR3 is TGCAGTGCCAGACAATCAGGGGATTCACCCCTCCACTTT. The V and J genes are TRBV20-1 and TRBJ1-6; a possible D gene is TRBD1 (6 bases). The CDR3 has 13 amino acids. V was cut by 6 bases and J by 8 bases, with 14 bases left in between. CDR1 and CDR2 (germline): DFQATT, SNEGSKA (reference sequence).

This chain links TRBV12-3 or TRBV12-4 with TRBJ1-1; D uncertain. The CDR3 is 12 amino acids. V lost 7 bases to trimming and J lost 1 base, with 7 bases between them. CDR3 sequence: CASTWRNTEAFF. The DNA of the CDR3 is TGTGCCAGCACCTGGAGGAACACTGAAGCTTTCTTT.

The sample holds many counts of this clonotype. The chain couples TRBV4-2 to TRBJ1-1, with 9 bases lining up with TRBD1. This CDR3 has 15 amino acids. The trim removed 0 bases at V and 5 bases at J, leaving 4 bases unmatched. CDR1 LGHNA and CDR2 YNFKEQ come from the germline V gene. CDR3: CASSQETGGRTEAFF. CDR3 nucleotides: TGTGCCAGCAGCCAAGAGACAGGGGGAAGGACTGAAGCTTTCTTT.

This clonotype showed up many times. The chain's CDR3 is CASSLVNRGSYTF. The CDR3 DNA reads TGTGCCAGCAGCTTAGTTAACAGGGGGAGCTACACCTTC. This chain links TRBV7-9 with TRBJ1-2; 8 bases fit TRBD1. The CDR3 spans 13 residues. J lost 9 bases, V lost 1 base, and 4 bases had no gene match. Germline V CDR1 and CDR2: SEHNR, FQNEAQ (reference sequence).

The gene calls are TRBV2 and TRBJ1-6, with D uncertain. Germline values: CDR1 SNHLY, CDR2 FYNNEI. CDR3 length: 15 amino acids. Trimming removed 6 bases at V and 3 bases at J, with 12 bases between. The chain's CDR3 is CASSSFPGYNSPLHF. The CDR3 region has the DNA TGTGCCAGCAGCAGCTTCCCCGGCTATAATTCACCCCTCCACTTT.

This clonotype was counted at least ten times. The rearrangement uses TRBV2 and TRBJ1-2, with D perhaps matching TRBD1 (5 bases). Deletions cut 2 bases from V and 3 bases from J, with 7 bases between. The CDR3 is 13 residues long. The germline CDR1 and CDR2 sequences are SNHLY and FYNNEI. In nucleotides, the CDR3 is TGTGCCAGCAGTGAAACCAGGGACTATGGCTACACCTTC. Encoded protein: CASSETRDYGYTF.

This clonotype was detected a few times. This chain uses TRBV4-1 with TRBJ2-5; the D is unclear. CDR1 and CDR2 from the germline V gene are MGHRA and YSYEKL. Trimming shortened V by 5 bases and J by 5 bases, and 9 bases separated the two germline ends. CDR3 size: 12 residues. The CDR3 bases are TGCGCCAGCAGCGACTCCCGGGAGACCCAGTACTTC. It translates to CASSDSRETQYF.

This clonotype was counted many times. The V gene is TRBV20-1, the J gene TRBJ2-7; 8 bases match TRBD2. Trimming at V came to 0 bases and at J to 3 bases, leaving 13 bases not matched to a gene. The germline CDR1 and CDR2 sequences are DFQATT and SNEGSKA (reference sequence). The CDR3 sequence is 17 residues long. The DNA of the CDR3 is TGCAGTGCTAGAGATCGAGTCTGGGATAGCGGGGTCTACGAGCAGTACTTC. This sequence encodes CSARDRVWDSGVYEQYF.